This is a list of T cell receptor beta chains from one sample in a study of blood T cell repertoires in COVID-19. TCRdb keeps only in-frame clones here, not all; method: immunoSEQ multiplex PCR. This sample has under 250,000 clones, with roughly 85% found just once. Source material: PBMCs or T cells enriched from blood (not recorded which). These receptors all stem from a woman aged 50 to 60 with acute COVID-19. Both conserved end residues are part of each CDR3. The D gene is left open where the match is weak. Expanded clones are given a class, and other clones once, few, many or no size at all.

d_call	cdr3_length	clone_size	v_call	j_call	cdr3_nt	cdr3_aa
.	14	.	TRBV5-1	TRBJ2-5	TGCGCCAGCAGCTTGGTAGGAGGGGAGGAGACCCAGTACTTC	CASSLVGGEETQYF
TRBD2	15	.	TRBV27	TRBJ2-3	TGTGCCAGCACCTCAGCGGGGGCTGGCACAGATACGCAGTATTTT	CASTSAGAGTDTQYF
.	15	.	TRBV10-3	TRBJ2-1	TGTGCCATCAGTGAGTTAACCGGGACAAAAAATGAGCAGTTCTTC	CAISELTGTKNEQFF
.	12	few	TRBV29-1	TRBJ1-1	TGCAGCGTTGCTGGAGGGGCCGCTGAAGCTTTCTTT	CSVAGGAAEAFF
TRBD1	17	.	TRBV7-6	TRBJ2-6	TGTGCCAGCAGCGCGGGACAGGGGCACTCTGGGGCCAACGTCCTGACTTTC	CASSAGQGHSGANVLTF
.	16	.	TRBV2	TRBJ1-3	TGTGCCAGCTCCCAGGAGGAGGCCCTCTCTGGAAACACCATATATTTT	CASSQEEALSGNTIYF
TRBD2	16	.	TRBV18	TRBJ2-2	TGTGCCAGCTCACCACCGGTCGGTAGCGGGACCGGGGAGCTGTTTTTT	CASSPPVGSGTGELFF
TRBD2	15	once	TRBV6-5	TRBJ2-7	TGTGCCAGCAGTTCTAGCGGGGGGCCCTCCTACGAGCAGTACTTC	CASSSSGGPSYEQYF
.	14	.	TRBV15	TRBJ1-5	TGTGCCACCAGCCGCGCTCAGGGGAATCAGCCCCAGCATTTT	CATSRAQGNQPQHF
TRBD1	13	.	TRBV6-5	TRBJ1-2	TGTGCCAGCAGTAGGACAGGGACATATGGCTACACCTTC	CASSRTGTYGYTF
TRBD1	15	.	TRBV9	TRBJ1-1	TGTGCCAGCAGCGTCGGGACAGGCCCAAACACTGAAGCTTTCTTT	CASSVGTGPNTEAFF
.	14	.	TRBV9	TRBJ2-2	TGTGCCAGCAGCGTAACTGGGAACACCGGGGAGCTGTTTTTT	CASSVTGNTGELFF
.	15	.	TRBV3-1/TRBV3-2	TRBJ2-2	TGTGCCAGCAGCCCAGGCAGACCCAACACCGGGGAGCTGTTTTTT	CASSPGRPNTGELFF
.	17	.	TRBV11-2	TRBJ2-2	TGTGCCAGCACCCGAGGGGACTGGCGGGGCAACACCGGGGAGCTGTTTTTT	CASTRGDWRGNTGELFF
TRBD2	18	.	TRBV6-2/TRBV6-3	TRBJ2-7	TGTGCCAGCAGTTACTCTTCTAGCGGGGGCCGCCCCACCTACGAGCAGTACTTC	CASSYSSSGGRPTYEQYF
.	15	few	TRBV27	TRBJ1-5	TGTGCCAGCAGTTTTGAGGGTGATGGAAATCAGCCCCAGCATTTT	CASSFEGDGNQPQHF
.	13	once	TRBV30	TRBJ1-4	TGTGCCTGGAGTGTTTGGGGGGATGAAAAACTGTTTTTT	CAWSVWGDEKLFF
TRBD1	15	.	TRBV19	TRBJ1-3	TGTGCCAGTAGCCGACAGGGGGTCTCTGGAAACACCATATATTTT	CASSRQGVSGNTIYF
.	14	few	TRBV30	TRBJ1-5	TGTGCCTGGAGTGTACATGGGGGGAATCAGCCCCAGCATTTT	CAWSVHGGNQPQHF
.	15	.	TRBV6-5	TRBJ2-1	TGTGCCAGCAGTTACTCGGGGGGGGGCCGGGATGAGCAGTTCTTC	CASSYSGGGRDEQFF
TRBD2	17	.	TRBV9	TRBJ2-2	TGCGCCCGCAGCGTCGCGGCGGGGGGGCCTAGTTCCGGGGAGCTGTTTTTT	CARSVAAGGPSSGELFF
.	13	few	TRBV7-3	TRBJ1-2	TGTGCCAGCAGCCCAAGTCGAGGAGGTGGCTACACCTTC	CASSPSRGGGYTF
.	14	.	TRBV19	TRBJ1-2	TGTGCCAGTAGTATCTTTCGGGAAGGCTATGGCTACACCTTC	CASSIFREGYGYTF
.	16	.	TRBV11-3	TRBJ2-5	TGTGCCAGCAGCAGATCGCCGGGCCCGGAGGTGGAGACCCAGTACTTC	CASSRSPGPEVETQYF
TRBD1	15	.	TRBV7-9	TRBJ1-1	TGTGCCAGCAGCTTATCCGGGATCAGGGGGACTGAAGCTTTCTTT	CASSLSGIRGTEAFF
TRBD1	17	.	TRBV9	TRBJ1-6	TGTGCCAGCAGCGGGTCCAGAGGACAGGGGCCAGGGTCACCCCTCCACTTT	CASSGSRGQGPGSPLHF
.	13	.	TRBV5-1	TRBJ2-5	TGCGCCAGCCAAGTCCAGGGGCAAGAGACCCAGTACTTC	CASQVQGQETQYF
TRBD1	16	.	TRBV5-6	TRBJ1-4	TGTGCCAGCAGCCGGGGCCAGGGGGCAAAAGGGGAAAAACTGTTTTTT	CASSRGQGAKGEKLFF
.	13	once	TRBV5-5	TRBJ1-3	TGTGCCAGCAGTACGGAGAGCCTAAACACCATATATTTT	CASSTESLNTIYF